This TCR beta chain was captured by sequencing in a study of identical twins' blood T cells. TCRdb fed the 5' RACE reads into MiXCR, producing one record per CDR3 protein. The table shows a few hundred thousand distinct CDR3 sequences, with over 25% occurring only once. The three twin pairs were reared together, likely meeting the same infections. V lost 0 bases to trimming and J lost 4 bases, with 12 bases between them. The CDR3 covers 14 residues. The germline V gene has CDR1 DFQATT and CDR2 SNEGSKA (reference sequence). Material for sequencing was PBMCs. This sequence originates from a woman aged 18 to 55 in good health. The rearrangement joins TRBV20-1 to TRBJ1-1; D gene uncertain. CDR3 residues: CSARDITTGTEAFF. CDR3 nucleotide sequence: TGCAGTGCTAGAGATATAACGACGGGCACTGAAGCTTTCTTT.